This T cell receptor beta chain was identified in a study of blood T cell repertoires in COVID-19. Study-wide context: COVID-19 samples from acute and convalescent phases originated in the United States, Italy and Spain. In each case, the material was cDNA or gDNA derived from T cells, B-cell-depleted T cells, or PBMCs.

Per the original methods: Amplifying reference gene primers gave estimates of nucleated cell counts. The repertoire was sequenced with immunoSEQ multiplex PCR; TCRdb's copy has only in-frame clones and lacks some. The V and J calls and clone size are taken from that table; D and trimming were inferred from the DNA. The data show under 85,000 clones, around nine tenths seen once. This clone was seen just once. The origin of this receptor is an elderly woman with active or convalescent COVID-19. Sequencing was performed on peripheral blood.

The CDR3 here is CSASGQMNTEAFF. The CDR3 coding sequence is TGCAGTGCTAGTGGACAGATGAACACTGAAGCTTTCTTT. The chain links TRBV20-1 to TRBJ1-1; tentative D call: TRBD1 (6 bases). Germline-derived CDR1 and CDR2 are DFQATT and SNEGSKA (reference sequence). The CDR3 contains 13 residues. Deletions cut 3 bases from V and 0 bases from J, with 8 bases between.